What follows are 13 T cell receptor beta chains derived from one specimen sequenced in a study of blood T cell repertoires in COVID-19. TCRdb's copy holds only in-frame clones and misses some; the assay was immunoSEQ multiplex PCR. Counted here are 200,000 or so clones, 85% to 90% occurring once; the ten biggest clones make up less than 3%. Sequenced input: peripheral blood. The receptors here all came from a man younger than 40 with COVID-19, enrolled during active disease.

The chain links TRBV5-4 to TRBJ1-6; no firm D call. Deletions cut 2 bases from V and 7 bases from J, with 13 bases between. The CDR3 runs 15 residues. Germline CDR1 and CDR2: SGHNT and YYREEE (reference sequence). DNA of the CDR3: TGTGCCAGCAGCTTCCTCGGAACGGGAAATTCACCCCTCCACTTT. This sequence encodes CASSFLGTGNSPLHF.

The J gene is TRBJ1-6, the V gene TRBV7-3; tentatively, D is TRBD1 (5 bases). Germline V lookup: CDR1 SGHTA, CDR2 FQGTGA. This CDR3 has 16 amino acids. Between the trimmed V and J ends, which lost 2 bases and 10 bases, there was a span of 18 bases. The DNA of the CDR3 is TGTGCCAGCAGCTTATATCCCCCGACAGTAGGGTCACCCCTCCACTTT. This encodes CASSLYPPTVGSPLHF.

The CDR3 DNA reads as TGCGCCAGCAGCAAGGATACAGGAGTCTGGATGAACACTGAAGCTTTCTTT. This gives the protein CASSKDTGVWMNTEAFF. V is TRBV5-1 and J is TRBJ1-1; possibly TRBD1 for D (5 bases). The CDR3 runs 17 residues. Germline CDR1 SGHRS, CDR2 YFSETQ. With 4 bases removed from V and 0 bases from J, the gap between germline ends came to 19 bases.

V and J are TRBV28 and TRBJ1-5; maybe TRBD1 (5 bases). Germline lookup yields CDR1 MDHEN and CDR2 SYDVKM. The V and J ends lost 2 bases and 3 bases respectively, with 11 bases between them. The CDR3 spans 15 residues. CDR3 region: CASSLGGALNQPQHF. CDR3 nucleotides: TGTGCCAGCAGTTTAGGAGGGGCGCTCAATCAGCCCCAGCATTTT.

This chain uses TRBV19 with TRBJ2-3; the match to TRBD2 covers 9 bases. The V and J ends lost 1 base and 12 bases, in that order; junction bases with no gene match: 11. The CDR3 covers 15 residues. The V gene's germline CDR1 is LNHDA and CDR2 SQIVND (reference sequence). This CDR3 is CASSIGGAGGGGQYF. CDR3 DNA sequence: TGTGCCAGTAGTATAGGTGGAGCGGGAGGAGGGGGACAGTATTTT.

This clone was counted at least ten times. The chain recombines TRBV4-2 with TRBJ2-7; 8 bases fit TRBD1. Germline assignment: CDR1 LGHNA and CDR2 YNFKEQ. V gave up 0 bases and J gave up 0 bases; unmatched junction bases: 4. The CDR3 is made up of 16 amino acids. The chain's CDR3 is CASSQDQGASSYEQYF. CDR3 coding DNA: TGTGCCAGCAGCCAAGATCAGGGGGCGAGCTCCTACGAGCAGTACTTC.

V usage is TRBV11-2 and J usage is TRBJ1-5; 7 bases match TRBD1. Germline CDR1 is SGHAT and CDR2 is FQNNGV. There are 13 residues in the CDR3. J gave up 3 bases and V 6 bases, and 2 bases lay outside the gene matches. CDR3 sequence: CASSGQDNQPQHF. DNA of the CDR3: TGTGCCAGCAGTGGACAGGACAATCAGCCCCAGCATTTT.

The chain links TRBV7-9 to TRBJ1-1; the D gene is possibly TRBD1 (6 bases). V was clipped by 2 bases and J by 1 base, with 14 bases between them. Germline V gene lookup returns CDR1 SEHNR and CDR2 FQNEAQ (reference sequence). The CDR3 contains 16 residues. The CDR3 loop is CASSLSRGTENTEAFF. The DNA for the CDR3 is TGTGCCAGCAGCTTATCCAGGGGAACAGAGAACACTGAAGCTTTCTTT. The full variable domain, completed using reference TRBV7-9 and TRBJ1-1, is DTGVSQNPRHKITKRGQNVTFRCDPISEHNRLYWYRQTLGQGPEFLTYFQNEAQLEKSRLLSDRFSAERPKGSFSTLEIQRTEQGDSAMYLCASSLSRGTENTEAFFGQGTRLTVV.

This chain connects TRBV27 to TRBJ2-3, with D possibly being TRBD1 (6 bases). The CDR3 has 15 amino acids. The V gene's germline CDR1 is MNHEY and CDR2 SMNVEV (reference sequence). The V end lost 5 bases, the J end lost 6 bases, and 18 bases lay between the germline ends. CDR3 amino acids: CASSLTGSQRDTQYF. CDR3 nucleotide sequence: TGTGCCAGCAGTCTAACAGGGAGTCAGAGGGATACGCAGTATTTT.

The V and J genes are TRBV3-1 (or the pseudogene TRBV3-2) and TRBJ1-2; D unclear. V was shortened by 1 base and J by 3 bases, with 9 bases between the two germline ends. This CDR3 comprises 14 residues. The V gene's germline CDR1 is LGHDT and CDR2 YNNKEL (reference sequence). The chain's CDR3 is CASSQAVRDYGYTF. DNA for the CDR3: TGTGCCAGCAGCCAAGCGGTCCGTGACTATGGCTACACCTTC.

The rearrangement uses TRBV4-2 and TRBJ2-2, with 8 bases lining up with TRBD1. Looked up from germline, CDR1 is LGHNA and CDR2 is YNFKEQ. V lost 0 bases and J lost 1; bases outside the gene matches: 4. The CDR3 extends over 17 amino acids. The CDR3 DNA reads TGTGCCAGCAGCCAAGAATCAGGGGGCGGGAACACCGGGGAGCTGTTTTTT. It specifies CASSQESGGGNTGELFF.

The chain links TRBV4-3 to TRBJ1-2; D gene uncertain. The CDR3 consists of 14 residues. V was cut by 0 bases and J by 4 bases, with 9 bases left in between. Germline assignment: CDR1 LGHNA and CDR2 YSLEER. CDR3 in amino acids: CASSQDHWAYGYTF. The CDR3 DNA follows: TGCGCCAGCAGCCAAGATCACTGGGCCTATGGCTACACCTTC.

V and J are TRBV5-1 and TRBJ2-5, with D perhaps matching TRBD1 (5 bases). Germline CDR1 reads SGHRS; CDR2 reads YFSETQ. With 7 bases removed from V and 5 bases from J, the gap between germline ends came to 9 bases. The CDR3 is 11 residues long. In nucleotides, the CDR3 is TGCGCCAGCCAACAGGCGGAGACCCAGTACTTC. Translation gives CASQQAETQYF.